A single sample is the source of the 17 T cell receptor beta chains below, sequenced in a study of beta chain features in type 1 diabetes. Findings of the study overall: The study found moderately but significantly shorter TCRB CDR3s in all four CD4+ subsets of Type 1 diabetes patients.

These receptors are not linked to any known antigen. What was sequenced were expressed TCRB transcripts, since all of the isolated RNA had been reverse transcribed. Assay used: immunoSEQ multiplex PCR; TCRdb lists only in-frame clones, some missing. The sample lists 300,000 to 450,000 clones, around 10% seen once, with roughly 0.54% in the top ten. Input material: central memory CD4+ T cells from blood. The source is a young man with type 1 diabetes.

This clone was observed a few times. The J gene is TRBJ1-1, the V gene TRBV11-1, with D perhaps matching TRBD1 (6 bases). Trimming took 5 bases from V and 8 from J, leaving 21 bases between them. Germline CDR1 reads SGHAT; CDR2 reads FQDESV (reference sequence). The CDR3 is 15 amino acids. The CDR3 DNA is TGTGCCAGCAGCCCAAAGGACAGACTGTCGATGGAAGCTTTCTTT. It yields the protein CASSPKDRLSMEAFF.

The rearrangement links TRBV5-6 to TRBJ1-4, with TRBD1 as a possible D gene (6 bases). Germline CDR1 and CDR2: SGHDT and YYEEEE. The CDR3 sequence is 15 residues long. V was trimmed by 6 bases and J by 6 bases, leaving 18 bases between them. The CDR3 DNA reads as TGTGCCAGCAACCCGGGCGGGGGCGCAGATGAAAAACTGTTTTTT. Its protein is CASNPGGGADEKLFF.

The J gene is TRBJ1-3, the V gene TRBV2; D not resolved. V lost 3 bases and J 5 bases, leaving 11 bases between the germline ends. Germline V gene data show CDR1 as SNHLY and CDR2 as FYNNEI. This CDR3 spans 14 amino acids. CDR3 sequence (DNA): TGTGCCAGCAGTGAGGACGGTATGAGAAACACCATATATTTT. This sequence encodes CASSEDGMRNTIYF.

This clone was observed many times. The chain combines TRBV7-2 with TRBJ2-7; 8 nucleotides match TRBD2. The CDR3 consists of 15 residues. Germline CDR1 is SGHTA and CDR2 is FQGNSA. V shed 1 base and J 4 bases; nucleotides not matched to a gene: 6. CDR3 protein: CASSLVSQREYEQYF. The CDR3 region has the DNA TGTGCCAGCAGCTTAGTGTCCCAGCGGGAGTACGAGCAGTACTTC.

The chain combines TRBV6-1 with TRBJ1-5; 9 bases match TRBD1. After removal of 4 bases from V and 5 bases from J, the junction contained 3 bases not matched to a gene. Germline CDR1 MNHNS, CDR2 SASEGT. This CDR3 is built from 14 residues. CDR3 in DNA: TGTGCCAGCAGTGTCGGGACAGGGTATCAGCCCCAGCATTTT. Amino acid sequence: CASSVGTGYQPQHF.

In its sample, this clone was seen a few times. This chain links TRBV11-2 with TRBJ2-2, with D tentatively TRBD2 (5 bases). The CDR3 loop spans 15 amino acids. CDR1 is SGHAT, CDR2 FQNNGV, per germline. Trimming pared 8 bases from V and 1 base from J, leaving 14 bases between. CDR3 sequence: CASGLRSGNTGELFF. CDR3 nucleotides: TGTGCCAGCGGACTCCGGAGTGGGAACACCGGGGAGCTGTTTTTT.

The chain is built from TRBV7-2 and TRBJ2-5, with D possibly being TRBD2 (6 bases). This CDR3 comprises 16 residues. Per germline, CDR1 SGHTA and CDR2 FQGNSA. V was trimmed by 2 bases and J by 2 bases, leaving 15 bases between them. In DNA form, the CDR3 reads TGTGCCAGCAGCTTACTCCGCGGGAACATACAAGAGACCCAGTACTTC. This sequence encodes CASSLLRGNIQETQYF.

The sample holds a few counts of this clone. CDR3 protein: CASLPGGAGETQYF. The CDR3 DNA follows: TGTGCCTCCCTACCAGGCGGGGCGGGAGAGACCCAGTACTTC. The chain recombines TRBV30 with TRBJ2-5; weak D call: TRBD2 (6 bases). The CDR3 spans 14 residues. V shed 7 bases and J shed 4 bases, with 19 bases lying between them. CDR1 and CDR2 from the germline V gene are GTSNPN and SVGIG (reference sequence).

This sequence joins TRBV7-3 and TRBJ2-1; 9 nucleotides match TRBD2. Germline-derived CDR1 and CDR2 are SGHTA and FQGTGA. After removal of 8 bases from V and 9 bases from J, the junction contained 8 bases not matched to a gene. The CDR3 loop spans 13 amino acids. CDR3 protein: CASASGANFEQFF. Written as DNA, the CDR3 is TGTGCCAGCGCTAGCGGGGCAAATTTTGAGCAGTTCTTC.

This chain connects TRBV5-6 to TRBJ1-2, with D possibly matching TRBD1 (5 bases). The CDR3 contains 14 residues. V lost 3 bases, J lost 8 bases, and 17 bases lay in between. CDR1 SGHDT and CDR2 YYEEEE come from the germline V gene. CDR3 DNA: TGTGCCAGCAGCTCACCGGGGACCTGGAGCGGCTACACCTTC. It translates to CASSSPGTWSGYTF.

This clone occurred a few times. The CDR3 loop is CAISEWLAGAEQYF. The CDR3 nucleotides read TGTGCCATCAGTGAGTGGCTAGCGGGCGCCGAGCAGTACTTC. V usage is TRBV10-3 and J usage is TRBJ2-7, with 8 bases identical to TRBD2. This CDR3 has 14 residues. Germline V gives CDR1 ENHRY, CDR2 SYGVKD. The J segment lost 6 bases and the V segment lost 1 base, leaving 5 bases of the junction unmatched.

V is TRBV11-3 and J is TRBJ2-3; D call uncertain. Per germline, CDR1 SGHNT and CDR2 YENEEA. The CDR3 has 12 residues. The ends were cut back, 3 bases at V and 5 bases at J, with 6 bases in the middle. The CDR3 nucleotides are TGTGCCAGCAGCTTCCTTCGAGATACGCAGTATTTT. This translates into CASSFLRDTQYF.

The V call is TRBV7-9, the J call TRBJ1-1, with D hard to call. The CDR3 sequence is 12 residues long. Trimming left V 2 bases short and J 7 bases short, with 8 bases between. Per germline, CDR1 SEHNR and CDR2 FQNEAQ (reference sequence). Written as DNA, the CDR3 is TGTGCCAGCAGCTTACCGGCGGGTGAAGCTTTCTTT. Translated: CASSLPAGEAFF.

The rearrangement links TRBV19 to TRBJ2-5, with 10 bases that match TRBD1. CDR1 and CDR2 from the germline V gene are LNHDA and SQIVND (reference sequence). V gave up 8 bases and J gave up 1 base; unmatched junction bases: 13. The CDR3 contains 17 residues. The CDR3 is CASSKLGTGATQETQYF. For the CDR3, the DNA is TGTGCCAGTTCCAAGCTGGGGACAGGGGCGACCCAAGAGACCCAGTACTTC. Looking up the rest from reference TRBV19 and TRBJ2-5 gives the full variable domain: DGGITQSPKYLFRKEGQNVTLSCEQNLNHDAMYWYRQDPGQGLRLIYYSQIVNDFQKGDIAEGYSVSREKKESFPLTVTSAQKNPTAFYLCASSKLGTGATQETQYFGPGTRLLVL.

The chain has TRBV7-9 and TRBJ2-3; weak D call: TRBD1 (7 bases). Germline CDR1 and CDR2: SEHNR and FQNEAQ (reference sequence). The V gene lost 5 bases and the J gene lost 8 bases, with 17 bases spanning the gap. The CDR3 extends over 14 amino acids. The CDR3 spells CASSPPGAGGTQYF. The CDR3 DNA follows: TGTGCCAGCAGCCCCCCGGGGGCAGGGGGTACGCAGTATTTT.

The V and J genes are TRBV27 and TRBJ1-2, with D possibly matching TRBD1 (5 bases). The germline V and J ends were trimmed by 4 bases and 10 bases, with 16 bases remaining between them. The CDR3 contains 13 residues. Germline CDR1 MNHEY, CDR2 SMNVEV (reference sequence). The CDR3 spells CASSSRTKGIYTF. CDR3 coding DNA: TGTGCCAGCAGTTCTCGGACAAAAGGAATCTACACCTTC.

CDR3: CASSLIQDTQYF. In DNA form, the CDR3 reads TGTGCCAGCAGCTTAATCCAAGATACGCAGTATTTT. The V and J genes are TRBV7-9 and TRBJ2-3; D ambiguous. The V gene's germline CDR1 is SEHNR and CDR2 FQNEAQ (reference sequence). V was pared by 2 bases and J by 5 bases, with 5 bases between. The CDR3 consists of 12 residues. The variable domain in full, completed from reference TRBV7-9 and TRBJ2-3, reads DTGVSQNPRHKITKRGQNVTFRCDPISEHNRLYWYRQTLGQGPEFLTYFQNEAQLEKSRLLSDRFSAERPKGSFSTLEIQRTEQGDSAMYLCASSLIQDTQYFGPGTRLTVL.